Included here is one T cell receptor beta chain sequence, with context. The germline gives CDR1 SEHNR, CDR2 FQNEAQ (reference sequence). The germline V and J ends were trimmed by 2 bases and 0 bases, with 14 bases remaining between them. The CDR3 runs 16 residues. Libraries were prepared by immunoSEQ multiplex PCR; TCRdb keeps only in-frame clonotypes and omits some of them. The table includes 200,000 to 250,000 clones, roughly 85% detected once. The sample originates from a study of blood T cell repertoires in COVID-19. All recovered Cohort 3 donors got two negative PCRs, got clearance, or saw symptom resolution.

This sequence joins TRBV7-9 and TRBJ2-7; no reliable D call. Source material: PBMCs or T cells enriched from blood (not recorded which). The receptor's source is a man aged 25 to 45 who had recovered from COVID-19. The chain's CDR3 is CASSLSRGASSYEQYF. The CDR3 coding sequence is TGTGCCAGCAGCTTATCCCGCGGAGCCAGCTCCTACGAGCAGTACTTC. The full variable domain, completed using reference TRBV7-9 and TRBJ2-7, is DTGVSQNPRHKITKRGQNVTFRCDPISEHNRLYWYRQTLGQGPEFLTYFQNEAQLEKSRLLSDRFSAERPKGSFSTLEIQRTEQGDSAMYLCASSLSRGASSYEQYFGPGTRLTVT.